This T cell receptor beta chain was recorded in a study of spatial heterogeneity in lung cancer (dated by TCRdb to between 2019 and 2020). Concerning the study at large: Beta-chain transcripts were consistently detected in greater numbers than alpha-chain transcripts, which likely reflects a higher abundance of beta-chain transcripts. In the raw uncorrected reads, each unique combination of TCR and UMI appeared on average more than ten times. The study quantitatively compared TCR alpha and beta repertoires across multiple tumor regions, matched nontumor lung and blood in non-small cell lung cancer. Nonsynonymous mutation counts, determined by whole-exome sequencing of tumor tissue, were related to TCR repertoire features. At surgery, 220 tumor regions, roughly 63 matched nontumor lung samples and 56 PBMC samples were TCR-sequenced for both alpha and beta chains. Beyond this particular receptor, the publication reports: Ubiquitous expanded tumor TCRs showed up in blood more often at tumor resection than at routine follow-up. Additional single-cell paired TCR alpha and beta sequencing was considered necessary to confirm, at a functional level, the hypothesis that regional TCRs recognize regional mutations.

Reading from cysteine to phenylalanine, the CDR3 counts 15 amino acids. Left in the record is the CDR3 DNA by itself, 45 bases read in frame from the first base. A distance of 13 bases separates the germline ends of V and J, which lose 0 bases and 5 bases respectively. Library construction relied on 5' RACE. Sequencing used a NextSeq 500. To allow correction of PCR and sequencing errors, the TCR library protocol tagged every TCR cDNA molecule with a unique molecular identifier. In the paper's pipeline: TCR identification, UMI-based error correction and CDR3 extraction were performed with Decombinator tools. Expanded TCRs were defined as those above a frequency of 2 per 1,000, corresponding to the top 1% of the tumor frequency distribution. Each repertoire was subsampled 100 times to 5,000 TCRs, after which Renyi diversity was computed with the R vegan package. CDR3 similarity networks were constructed using string-kernel similarity of amino acid triplets, with links drawn between CDR3s whose pairwise similarity was above 0.82. The public reads were reanalyzed by TCRdb: fastp trimming at Q25, MiXCR alignment, in-frame beta chains only. Every CDR3 protein is listed once, alongside the most common genes and DNA of its rows. None of the V and J calls come from the authors' own analysis; TCRdb made them. Counted in this sample were about 17,000 distinct CDR3 sequences; about a fifth of them appeared once. The ten largest account for approximately 18% of the sample.

The time point label, read with the paper, signifies: sample taken at primary tumor resection. TCR sequencing used whole RNA extracted from tumor and nontumor lung tissue, or from cryopreserved PBMC samples, without cell sorting. Donors were approximately 72 patients with early-stage, untreated non-small cell lung cancer from the lung TRACERx cohort. Only patients with enough RNA available from two or more tumor regions were chosen for TCR sequencing. This clonotype was found many times. The specificity of this receptor is unknown. No base-level quality is on record; no much larger clone is a single base apart.

Here the sequenced sample was PBMCs, taken at surgery. The receptor was derived from a female donor with early-stage non-small cell lung cancer. Here the chain combines TRBV12-3 or TRBV12-4 and TRBJ2-5; TRBD2 is possibly the D segment (6 matching bases). The DNA sequence follows: TGTGCCAGCAGTTTAGCGCTGGACTATGCGGAGACCCAGTACTTC. Translated, it gives CASSLALDYAETQYF.